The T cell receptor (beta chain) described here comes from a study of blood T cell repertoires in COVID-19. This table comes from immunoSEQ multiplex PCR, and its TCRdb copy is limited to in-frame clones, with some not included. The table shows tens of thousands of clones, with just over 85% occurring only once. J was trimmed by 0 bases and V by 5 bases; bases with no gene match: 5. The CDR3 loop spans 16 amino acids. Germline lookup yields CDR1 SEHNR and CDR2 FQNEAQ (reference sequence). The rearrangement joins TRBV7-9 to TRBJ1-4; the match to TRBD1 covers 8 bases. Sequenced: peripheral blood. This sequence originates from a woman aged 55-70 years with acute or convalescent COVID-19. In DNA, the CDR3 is TGTGCCAGCAGCGGTGACAGGGGTGCAACTAATGAAAAACTGTTTTTT. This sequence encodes CASSGDRGATNEKLFF.